The 10 T cell receptor beta chains in this list originate from one sample, sequenced in a study of blood T cells in healthy people across ages. Sample-barcoded 5' priming and a J-beta primer mix drove a second PCR of about 7 to 12 cycles. Via MiXCR, TCRdb re-called the 5' RACE reads, giving one row per CDR3 protein. The data contain hundreds of thousands of distinct CDR3 sequences, about 61% of them singletons. The material sequenced was blood. The receptors were gathered from a man aged 35 to 55 in good health.

The sample holds a few counts of this clonotype. The rearrangement uses TRBV10-3 and TRBJ2-1, with D unresolved. The V and J ends lost 8 bases and 4 bases respectively, with 12 bases between them. This CDR3 region has 13 residues. Germline V gene data show CDR1 as ENHRY and CDR2 as SYGVKD. The CDR3 coding sequence is TGTGCCATCTCGAAAGGGAATTACAATGAGCAGTTCTTC. This sequence encodes CAISKGNYNEQFF.

The gene calls are TRBV28 and TRBJ2-1, with TRBD2 matching 12 bases. The V segment lost 6 bases and the J segment 3 bases; nucleotides outside the gene matches: 12. This CDR3 has 18 amino acids. Germline CDR1 reads MDHEN; CDR2 reads SYDVKM. The CDR3 here is CASRSSLAGGRFYNEQFF. The CDR3 DNA is TGTGCCAGCAGATCCTCTCTAGCGGGGGGGCGATTCTACAATGAGCAGTTCTTC.

Worth noting for this clonotype: A read error may account for a junction end that differs from germline. The V call is TRBV28, the J call TRBJ2-5; 12 nucleotides match TRBD2. The end of the DNA fits TRBJ2-7 better, so the J call may be wrong. Germline V CDR1 and CDR2: MDHEN, SYDVKM. The CDR3 has 13 amino acids. CDR3 sequence reads: CAGSQTSGGEQYF. CDR3 in DNA: TGTGCCGGCAGTCAGACTAGCGGGGGCGAGCAGTACTTC.

This clonotype has more than one count but fewer than ten. The chain carries TRBV6-5 and TRBJ2-7; 8 bases map to TRBD1. With 5 bases clipped from V and 3 bases from J, the junction kept 6 bases outside the gene matches. Germline CDR1 MNHEY, CDR2 SVGAGI. The CDR3 totals 14 residues. CDR3 in DNA: TGTGCCAGCAGTCGACCAGGACAGGGCTACGAGCAGTACTTC. It specifies CASSRPGQGYEQYF.

The sample holds a few counts of this clonotype. The rearrangement joins TRBV2 to TRBJ1-2; 11 bases map to TRBD1. CDR3 length: 13 amino acids. After removal of 6 bases from V and 8 bases from J, the junction contained 5 bases not matched to a gene. Germline assignment: CDR1 SNHLY and CDR2 FYNNEI. The DNA for the CDR3 is TGTGCCAGCAGCCCGGACAGGGGGCAGGGCTACACCTTC. Residues: CASSPDRGQGYTF. Together with reference TRBV2 and TRBJ1-2, the CDR3 gives the full variable domain: EPEVTQTPSHQVTQMGQEVILRCVPISNHLYFYWYRQILGQKVEFLVSFYNNEISEKSEIFDDQFSVERPDGSNFTLKIRSTKLEDSAMYFCASSPDRGQGYTFGSGTRLTVV.

This chain's CDR3 is CASSVEAGGLVYEQYF. The CDR3 DNA is TGTGCCAGCAGCGTAGAAGCGGGAGGTCTGGTCTACGAGCAGTACTTC. V gene TRBV9 combines with J gene TRBJ2-5; 9 bases are a match to TRBD2. The J call could be wrong; TRBJ2-7 is a better fit for the DNA end. This CDR3 has 16 residues. Germline V gene sequence: CDR1 SGDLS, CDR2 YYNGEE.

This clonotype was seen more than once but under ten times. The DNA of the CDR3 is TGTGCCAGCAGTCCCCCGGGGGCCAGAAAGTTCTATGGCTACACCTTC. Protein sequence: CASSPPGARKFYGYTF. This chain joins TRBV28 and TRBJ1-2; D is perhaps TRBD1 (6 bases). This CDR3 region has 16 residues. Per the germline V gene, CDR1 is MDHEN and CDR2 is SYDVKM. Trimming pared 5 bases from V and 4 bases from J, leaving 20 bases between.

The chain carries TRBV2 and TRBJ2-2; D is unclear. The CDR3 has 14 residues. From germline, CDR1 is SNHLY and CDR2 FYNNEI. V shed 2 bases and J shed 11 bases, with 15 bases lying between them. This CDR3 reads CASSEFVSELELFF. The CDR3 DNA reads TGTGCCAGCAGTGAATTCGTCAGTGAGTTAGAGCTGTTTTTT.

The rearrangement joins TRBV2 to TRBJ2-1, with D tentatively TRBD2 (6 bases). V dropped 6 bases and J dropped 5 bases, with 14 bases sitting between them. Looked up from germline, CDR1 is SNHLY and CDR2 is FYNNEI. This CDR3 comprises 14 residues. In nucleotides, the CDR3 is TGTGCCAGCAGCCCCGGGACTTTTGACAATGAGCAGTTCTTC. Translating gives CASSPGTFDNEQFF.

The chain recombines TRBV24-1 with TRBJ2-1; D is perhaps TRBD2 (5 bases). The CDR3 sequence is 15 residues long. The germline V gene has CDR1 KGHDR and CDR2 SFDVKD. V lost 5 bases and J 4 bases, leaving 14 bases between the germline ends. The CDR3 region is CATSGNRGEYNEQFF. DNA for the CDR3: TGTGCCACCAGTGGCAACCGGGGAGAGTACAATGAGCAGTTCTTC.